The entry below gives a single TCR beta chain sequence along with its context. Profiling relied on immunoSEQ multiplex PCR, and the TCRdb table lists in-frame clones only, not all of them. The sample has around 2.3 million clones, approximately 94% seen once. The sample belongs to a study of shared clonotypes between healthy human individuals. V lost 1 base, J lost 0 bases, and 15 bases lay in between. Looked up from germline, CDR1 is LNHNV and CDR2 is YYDKDF (reference sequence). The CDR3 has 18 amino acids. It was into CD45RA+ naive and CD45RA-negative memory subsets that the CD4+ cells were split. The material sequenced was naive CD4+ T cells sorted from blood. The subset here: CD45RA+ positively selected. The clonotype comes from a man in his late teens or twenties in good health. The rearrangement uses TRBV15 and TRBJ1-4; D perhaps matches TRBD1 (5 bases). This CDR3 is CATSRVASGRATNEKLFF. The DNA for the CDR3 is TGTGCCACCAGCAGAGTAGCATCAGGGCGAGCAACTAATGAAAAACTGTTTTTT.